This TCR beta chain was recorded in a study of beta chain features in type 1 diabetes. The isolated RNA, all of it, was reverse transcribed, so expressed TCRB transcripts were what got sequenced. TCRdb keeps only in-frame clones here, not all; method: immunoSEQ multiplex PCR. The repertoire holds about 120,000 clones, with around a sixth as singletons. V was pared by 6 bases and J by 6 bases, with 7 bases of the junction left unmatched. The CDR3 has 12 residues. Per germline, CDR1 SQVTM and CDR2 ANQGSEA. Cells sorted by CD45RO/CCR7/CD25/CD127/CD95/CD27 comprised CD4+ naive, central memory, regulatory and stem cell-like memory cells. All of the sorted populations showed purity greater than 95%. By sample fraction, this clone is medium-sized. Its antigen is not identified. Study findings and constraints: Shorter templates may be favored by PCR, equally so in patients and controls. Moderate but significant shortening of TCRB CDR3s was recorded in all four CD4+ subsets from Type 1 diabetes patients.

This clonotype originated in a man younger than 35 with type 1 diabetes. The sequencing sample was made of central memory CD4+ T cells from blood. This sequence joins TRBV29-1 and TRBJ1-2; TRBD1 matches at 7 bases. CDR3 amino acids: CSVQGLRDGYTF. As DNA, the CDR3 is TGCAGCGTACAGGGGCTAAGGGATGGCTACACCTTC.